This paragraph reports one T cell receptor (beta chain). The data are from a study of T cells expressing NK-cell markers. CDR1 is SEHNR, CDR2 FQNEAQ, per germline (reference sequence). The CDR3 consists of 13 residues. TCRdb re-called the 5' RACE reads, yielding one record per CDR3 amino acid sequence without DNA. The sample holds over 350,000 distinct CDR3 sequences. The source material was blood T cells: a sorted CD56 or NKG2C T cell subset, CD4+ or CD8+ T cells, or bulk PBMC T cells (not recorded which). V is TRBV7-9 and J is TRBJ1-5. The source of this sequence is a woman aged 45-60 years in good health. This chain's CDR3 is CASSRALFGPQHF.